Sequencing of this TCR beta chain was carried out in a study of cytomegalovirus exposure and HLA in healthy donors. Study-wide results and caveats: The later analysis indicated that the majority of CMV-associated TCR beta chains appeared HLA-restricted. According to a later analysis, donors in an Asian-associated ancestry cluster reportedly had fewer N-insertions than the approximately 730-donor mean.

With 60 Vbeta and 13 Jbeta primers, the PCR was carried out. Libraries were prepared by immunoSEQ multiplex PCR; TCRdb keeps only in-frame clonotypes and omits some of them. The sample contains around 110,000 clones, 81% of which appear only once. The table lists this clone with a few counts. Its target is not known. The germline V gene encodes CDR1 GTSNPN and CDR2 SVGIG (reference sequence). The ends were cut back, 6 bases at V and 0 bases at J, with 11 bases in the middle. The CDR3 is 14 amino acids. Donors in the study were healthy people who gave bone marrow. This clonotype was sampled from a woman in her twenties or thirties in good health and CMV-seronegative. The sequencing input was PBMCs. The V call is TRBV30, the J call TRBJ1-4; D gene unclear. CDR3 protein: CACQSRATNEKLFF. The CDR3 DNA reads TGTGCCTGCCAATCGCGGGCAACTAATGAAAAACTGTTTTTT.